This paragraph reports one T cell receptor (beta chain). The data belong to a study of T cell responses to AZD1222 COVID-19 vaccine. Measured with immunoSEQ multiplex PCR; TCRdb has only the in-frame clones, and not every one. The table shows over 100,000 clones, with 93% occurring only once. The sequence derives from an adult in good health. Sequences were derived from peripheral blood, sampled on day 0 of AZD1222 vaccination.

DNA of the CDR3: TGTGCCAGCAGCCCCCGCGAGGCGTGGGACGGCTACACCTTC. It specifies CASSPREAWDGYTF. The chain has TRBV3-1 (or the pseudogene TRBV3-2) and TRBJ1-2; the D gene is possibly TRBD1 (5 bases). CDR3 length equals 14 residues. Looked up from germline, CDR1 is LGHDT and CDR2 is YNNKEL (reference sequence). Trimming stripped 4 bases from V and 8 bases from J, with 17 bases between.